The sequence of this T cell receptor (beta chain) was determined in a study of T cell responses to AZD1222 COVID-19 vaccine. Study results and caveats: Recipients of AZD1222 seropositive at baseline numbered only 6 or 7. There were mostly white British donors and more females than males, and clonal diversity was possibly underestimated.

The table came from immunoSEQ multiplex PCR; TCRdb's copy has only in-frame clones and leaves some out. The sample has 150,000 to 200,000 clones, 85% to 95% seen once. Comments on this clone: Its target is not known.

V was shortened by 0 bases and J by 4 bases, with 12 bases between the two germline ends. Germline lookup yields CDR1 ENHRY and CDR2 SYGVKD. The CDR3 spans 15 residues. V is TRBV10-3 and J is TRBJ1-2, with D unresolved. The sequence was obtained from an adult in good health. The sample consisted of peripheral blood, taken on day 0 of AZD1222 vaccination. The CDR3 region is CAISESNRLRYGYTF. CDR3 in DNA: TGTGCCATCAGTGAGTCGAATCGTTTACGCTATGGCTACACCTTC.